A selection of T cell receptor beta chains follows, all from one sample in a study of neoadjuvant nivolumab and ipilimumab in lung cancer. Libraries were prepared by immunoSEQ multiplex PCR; TCRdb keeps only in-frame clonotypes and omits some of them. The sample lists 15,000 to 20,000 clones; around 82% were seen once. The source was tumor tissue, collected after neoadjuvant nivolumab, alone or with ipilimumab, at or shortly before surgery. All receptors come from an adult with non-small cell lung cancer. CDR3s include the opening cysteine and the closing phenylalanine or tryptophan. Fields, in order: J gene, V gene, D gene, clone size, CDR3 DNA, CDR3 protein. The D gene is left open where the match is weak. Clone size is not always given. Where it is, it says once, few, many or a class for expanded clones.

TRBJ2-7,TRBV5-1,TRBD2,-,TGCGCCAGCAGCTTGTCAGGTAGCGGGAGTCGCGAGCAGTACTTC,CASSLSGSGSREQYF
TRBJ1-2,TRBV11-2,TRBD1,-,TGTGCCAGCAGCGTAACAGGGGTGGTCGGCTACACCTTC,CASSVTGVVGYTF
TRBJ1-2,TRBV7-2,-,-,TGTGCCAGCAGCCCCGGACGAGACTATGGCTACACCTTC,CASSPGRDYGYTF
TRBJ2-7,TRBV30,-,-,TGTGCCTGGAGTGTTCGCCTGGGATGGGACTCCTACGAGCAGTACTTC,CAWSVRLGWDSYEQYF
TRBJ1-2,TRBV2,-,-,TGTGCCAGCAGTGCAGGAAACTATGGCTACACCTTC,CASSAGNYGYTF
TRBJ1-1,TRBV18,-,once,TGTGCCAGCTCACCGCGACAGAACACTGAAGCTTTCTTT,CASSPRQNTEAFF
TRBJ2-3,TRBV7-6,TRBD2,-,TGTGCCAGCAGCGAGGGACTAGCGAGTTCGGAGGATACGCAGTATTTT,CASSEGLASSEDTQYF
TRBJ2-5,TRBV28,TRBD1,-,TGTGCCAGTAAACTACAGGGGTTAAGGGCCCCCCGGGAGACCCAGTACTTC,CASKLQGLRAPRETQYF
TRBJ1-1,TRBV29-1,-,few,TGCAGCGGCGAGAGGGATATGTACACTGAAGCTTTCTTT,CSGERDMYTEAFF
TRBJ2-7,TRBV7-2,TRBD2,once,TGTGCCAGCAGCTTAGGAACTAGCGGCCCCTACGAGCAGTACTTC,CASSLGTSGPYEQYF
TRBJ2-1,TRBV6-4,TRBD2,-,TGTGCCAGCAGTGACTTTCACGGGGCTAGCGGGAGGTCTGAGCAGTTCTTC,CASSDFHGASGRSEQFF
TRBJ1-1,TRBV6-1,-,once,TGTGCCAGCAGTGTTGCTAACACTGAAGCTTTCTTT,CASSVANTEAFF
TRBJ1-1,TRBV5-6,TRBD1,-,TGTGCCAGCAGCGGAGGACAGGGGGTCGTCGGTACTGAAGCTTTCTTT,CASSGGQGVVGTEAFF
TRBJ1-1,TRBV18,TRBD1,-,TGTGCCAGCTCACCTCTTACAGGGGAAATCACTGAAGCTTTCTTT,CASSPLTGEITEAFF
TRBJ2-6,TRBV5-1,-,-,TGCGCCAGCAGCTTGTCGGCTGGGGCCAACGTCCTGACTTTC,CASSLSAGANVLTF
TRBJ1-1,TRBV5-4,-,-,TGTGCCAGCAGCTACCTAAACACTGAAGCTTTCTTT,CASSYLNTEAFF
TRBJ2-7,TRBV30,TRBD2,few,TGTGCCTGGAAAGCGGGGTTCTACGAGCAGTACTTC,CAWKAGFYEQYF
TRBJ2-1,TRBV18,-,-,TGTGCCAGCTCACTGCTGGGTACGTATTACAATGAGCAGTTCTTC,CASSLLGTYYNEQFF
TRBJ2-7,TRBV11-2,-,-,TGTGCCAGCAGCTCTACCGTAGGACAGTACTTC,CASSSTVGQYF
TRBJ2-3,TRBV9,TRBD2,once,TGTGCCAGCAGCGTAGATCCGACGGGAGGGGGGCGACCAGATACGCAGTATTTT,CASSVDPTGGGRPDTQYF
TRBJ1-4,TRBV9,TRBD1,-,TGTGCCAGCAGCGTAGCCTCGGACAGGGGGCTACCTAATGAAAAACTGTTTTTT,CASSVASDRGLPNEKLFF
TRBJ2-7,TRBV4-1,TRBD2,-,TGCGCCAGCAGCCAAGATACTAGCGGGAGTGAGCGCTACGAGCAGTACTTC,CASSQDTSGSERYEQYF
TRBJ2-7,TRBV6-1,TRBD2,-,TGTGCCAGCAGTCTAACGACTAGCGCCTACGAGCAGTACTTC,CASSLTTSAYEQYF
TRBJ2-1,TRBV5-1,TRBD2,-,TGCGCCAGCAGCCCGACTAGCACGGGTAATGAGCAGTTCTTC,CASSPTSTGNEQFF
TRBJ1-2,TRBV2,-,-,TGTGCCAGCAGTGAGGGGGGGGTGAAGGACAGCAACTATGGCTACACCTTC,CASSEGGVKDSNYGYTF
TRBJ2-7,TRBV18,-,-,TGTGCCAGCTCACCCACCCTTGGGCAGGGACAAAGCCACGAGCAGTACTTC,CASSPTLGQGQSHEQYF
TRBJ1-2,TRBV2,-,-,TGTGCCAGCAGTGAGGGGGACGGCTATGGCTACACCTTC,CASSEGDGYGYTF
TRBJ1-3,TRBV18,-,-,TGTGCCAGCTCACCATTCTTTGAAAACACCATATATTTT,CASSPFFENTIYF
TRBJ2-7,TRBV9,-,-,TGTGCCAGCAGCCCGGGGCTTTTCTCCTACGAGCAGTACTTC,CASSPGLFSYEQYF
TRBJ2-3,TRBV6-1,TRBD2,-,TGTGCCAGCAGTGTAGACATGACTAGCGGGAGGGCAGATACGCAGTATTTT,CASSVDMTSGRADTQYF
TRBJ1-4,TRBV7-9,-,few,TGTGCCAGCAACCCATCGGGGTGGCATAATGAAAAACTGTTTTTT,CASNPSGWHNEKLFF
TRBJ2-1,TRBV7-2,TRBD1,-,TGTGCCAGCAGCTTCGATACAGGGGGAGACAATGAGCAGTTCTTC,CASSFDTGGDNEQFF
TRBJ1-3,TRBV11-2,-,-,TGTGCCAGCAGCTTAGATCCAGGGGACCACATATATTTT,CASSLDPGDHIYF
TRBJ2-1,TRBV7-2,-,once,TGTGCCAGCAGCTTAGCCAATGAGCAGTTCTTC,CASSLANEQFF
TRBJ1-5,TRBV6-5,-,-,TGTGCCAGCAGTTACAGCGACGGCTTAGGCCAGCCCCAGCATTTT,CASSYSDGLGQPQHF
TRBJ2-7,TRBV5-1,-,few,TGCGCCAGCAGCATATGGACCGACAGAGAGCCGTACGAGCAGTACTTC,CASSIWTDREPYEQYF
TRBJ2-7,TRBV7-2,TRBD2,-,TGTGCCAGCAGCATCTCGGGACTAGCGGGAGGGTACGAGCAGTACTTC,CASSISGLAGGYEQYF
TRBJ2-3,TRBV4-2,-,once,TGTGCCAGCAGCCAAGAATTGGTTGGTAGCACAGATACGCAGTATTTT,CASSQELVGSTDTQYF
TRBJ2-7,TRBV28,-,medium-sized,TGTGCCAGCAGTGAACAATGGGAGCAGTACTTC,CASSEQWEQYF
TRBJ2-7,TRBV28,-,-,TGTGCCAGCAGTTCGGACCCACAGCTCCACGAGCAGTACTTC,CASSSDPQLHEQYF
TRBJ2-3,TRBV14,TRBD2,-,TGTGCCAGCAGCCATCCCCCCCTGCGGGAGGGCCGAACAGATACGCAGTATTTT,CASSHPPLREGRTDTQYF